This section outlines one TCR beta chain sequence together with its context. Its antigen is unidentified. These data are taken from a study of tumor and adjacent non-tumor tissue in lung cancer. Regarding the study as a whole: In normal lung, the top 100 clones were significantly more dominant than in tumor.

The template was RNA from unsorted bulk tissue. The library came from three nested PCR rounds adapted from ARM-PCR protocols. TCRdb analysed the multiplex PCR reads with MiXCR anew, one entry per CDR3 protein. This table has more than 90,000 distinct CDR3 sequences, about 66% appearing once. The TCR comes from a man aged 60 to 75 with non-small cell lung cancer. The source material was lung tumor tissue.

In DNA form, the CDR3 reads TGCGCCACCCTAGGGGGTGCAACTGAAGCTTTCTTT. This translates into CATLGGATEAFF. This chain uses TRBV5-1 with TRBJ1-1; a possible D gene is TRBD1 (6 bases). The V and J ends lost 9 bases and 5 bases respectively, with 14 bases between them. Germline lookup yields CDR1 SGHRS and CDR2 YFSETQ. This CDR3 is built from 12 residues.